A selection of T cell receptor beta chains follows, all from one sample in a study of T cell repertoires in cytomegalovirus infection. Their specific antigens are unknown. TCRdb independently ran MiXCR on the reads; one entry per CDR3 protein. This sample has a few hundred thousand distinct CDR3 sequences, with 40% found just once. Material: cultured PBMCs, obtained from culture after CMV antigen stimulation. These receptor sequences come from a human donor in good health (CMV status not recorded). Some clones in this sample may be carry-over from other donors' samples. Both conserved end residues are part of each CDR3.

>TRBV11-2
CASSSDRGAGVVEQYF
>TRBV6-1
CATCLRGQAGGNQPQHF
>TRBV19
CASSPSRLGAGELFF
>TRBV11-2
CASSFQGQGTGELFF
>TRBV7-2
CASSPEGGSSYNEQFF
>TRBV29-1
CSVDPGRTEAFF
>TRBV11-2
CASSKYALADNEQFF
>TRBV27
CASSFRDPSYGYTF
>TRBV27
CASSLLARMNTGELFF
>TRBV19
CASSVGGTGGGETQYF
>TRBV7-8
CASSRGRAGGNEQFF
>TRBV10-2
CASSEVAWGNDYEQYF
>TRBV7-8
CASSPRRLAITNEQFF
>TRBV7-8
CASSLAGTTIRQFF
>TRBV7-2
CASSLAPGTSGKQQFF
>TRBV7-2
CASSMLYYEQYF
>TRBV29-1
CSVARGSNQPQHF
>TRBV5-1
CATKDSMNTGELFF
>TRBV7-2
CASSPGQGPNEQFF
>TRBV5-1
CASSSGQPYEQYF
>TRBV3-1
CASSQGASTGELFF
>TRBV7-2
CASSSPATGRTWGNEQFF
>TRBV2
CASSKLTGGGEKLFF
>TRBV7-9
CASSFNEAGRNDYGYTF
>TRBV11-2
CASSLGALDEQYF
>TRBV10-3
CAISGLGEDTDTQYF
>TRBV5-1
CASSSGTAKETQYF
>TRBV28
CASSAPGLAGGSSYNEQFF
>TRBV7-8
CASSLSRSGGGYNEQFF
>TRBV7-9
CASSLREGADKNIQYF
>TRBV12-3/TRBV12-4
CASSLIRPGNTIYF
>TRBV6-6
CASSYSRTPNTEAFF
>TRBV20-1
CSARSSVNARTQYF
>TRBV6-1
CASSETLRGTGGIPGTEAFF
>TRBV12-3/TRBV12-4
CASSLRATETQYF
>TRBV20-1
CSASVTRRGRRGNEQFF
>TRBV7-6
CASIITYLGDPNEKLFF
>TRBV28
CASSPGWVISGGRSTDTQYF
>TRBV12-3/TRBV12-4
CASRRGGGQETQYF
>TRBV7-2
CASSLGVRDTQYF
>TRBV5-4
CASSYQAGVAYEQYF
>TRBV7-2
CASSLLRGNTEAFF